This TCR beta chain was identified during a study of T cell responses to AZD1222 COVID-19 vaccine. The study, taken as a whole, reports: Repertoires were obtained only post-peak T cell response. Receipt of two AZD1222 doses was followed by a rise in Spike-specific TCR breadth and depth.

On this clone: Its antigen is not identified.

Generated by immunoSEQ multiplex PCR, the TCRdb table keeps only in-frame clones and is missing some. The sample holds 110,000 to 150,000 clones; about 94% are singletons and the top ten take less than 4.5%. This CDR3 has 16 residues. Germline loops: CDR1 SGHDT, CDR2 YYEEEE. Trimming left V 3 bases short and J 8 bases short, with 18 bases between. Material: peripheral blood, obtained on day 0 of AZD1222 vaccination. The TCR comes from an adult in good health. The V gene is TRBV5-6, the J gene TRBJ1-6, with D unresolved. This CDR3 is CASSSSFTDKYSPLHF. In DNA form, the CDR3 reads TGTGCCAGCAGCTCCTCATTCACAGATAAATATTCACCCCTCCACTTT.